This T cell receptor (beta chain) was sequenced in a study of cytomegalovirus exposure and HLA in healthy donors. PCR involved 60 Vbeta and 13 Jbeta primers. Measured with immunoSEQ multiplex PCR; TCRdb has only the in-frame clones, and not every one. The sample consists of more than 30,000 clones, roughly 81% of them appearing once. Germline V lookup: CDR1 SNHLY, CDR2 FYNNEI. V lost 5 bases and J lost 3, with 10 bases in between. The CDR3 is made up of 13 amino acids. The clonotype was recovered from a man younger than 45 in good health and CMV-seronegative. The J gene is TRBJ2-5, the V gene TRBV2, with a possible D match to TRBD2 (6 bases). Sequenced sample: PBMCs. The CDR3 spells CASSRDFEETQYF. In DNA, the CDR3 is TGTGCCAGCAGTCGGGACTTCGAAGAGACCCAGTACTTC.